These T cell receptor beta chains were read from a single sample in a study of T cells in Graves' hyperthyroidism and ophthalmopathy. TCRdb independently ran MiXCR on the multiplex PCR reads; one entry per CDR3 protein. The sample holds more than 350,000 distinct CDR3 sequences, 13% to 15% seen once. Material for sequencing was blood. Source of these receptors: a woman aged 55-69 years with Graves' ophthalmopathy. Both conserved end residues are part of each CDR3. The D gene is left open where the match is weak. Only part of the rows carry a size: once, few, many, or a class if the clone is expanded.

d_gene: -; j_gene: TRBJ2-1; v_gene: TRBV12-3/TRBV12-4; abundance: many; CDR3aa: CASSSVGHEQFF; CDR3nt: TGTGCCAGCAGCTCGGTGGGGCACGAGCAGTTCTTC
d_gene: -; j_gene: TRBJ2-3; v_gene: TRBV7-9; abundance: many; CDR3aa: CASSLAGVPSTDTQYF; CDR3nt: TGTGCCAGCAGCTTAGCTGGGGTCCCTAGCACAGATACGCAGTATTTT
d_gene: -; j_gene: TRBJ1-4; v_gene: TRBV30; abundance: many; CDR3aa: CAWSVRRPEKLFF; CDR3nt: TGTGCCTGGAGTGTACGCAGGCCAGAAAAACTGTTTTTT
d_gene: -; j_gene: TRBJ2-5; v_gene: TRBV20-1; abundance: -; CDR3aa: CSARGLQETQYF; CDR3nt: TGCAGTGCTAGGGGATTGCAAGAGACCCAGTACTTC
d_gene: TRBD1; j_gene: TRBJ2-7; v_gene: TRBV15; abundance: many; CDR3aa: CATRPGQGIYEQYF; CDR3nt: TGTGCCACCAGACCGGGACAGGGAATCTACGAGCAGTACTTC
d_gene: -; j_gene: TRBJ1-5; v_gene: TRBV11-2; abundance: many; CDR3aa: CASSLEGGTYQPQHF; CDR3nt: TGTGCCAGCAGCTTAGAAGGGGGGACCTATCAGCCCCAGCATTTT
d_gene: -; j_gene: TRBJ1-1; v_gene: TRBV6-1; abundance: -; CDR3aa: CASNTIQRPAFF; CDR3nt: TGTGCCAGCAATACCATACAGCGACCAGCTTTCTTT
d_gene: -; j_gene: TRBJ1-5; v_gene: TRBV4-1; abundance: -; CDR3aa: CASSQELGAPGQPQHF; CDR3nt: TGCGCCAGCAGCCAAGAATTGGGGGCCCCCGGACAGCCCCAGCATTTT
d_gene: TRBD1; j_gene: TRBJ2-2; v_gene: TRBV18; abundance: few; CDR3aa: CASSHGTGATNTGELFF; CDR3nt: TGTGCCAGCTCACACGGGACAGGGGCGACGAACACCGGGGAGCTGTTTTTT
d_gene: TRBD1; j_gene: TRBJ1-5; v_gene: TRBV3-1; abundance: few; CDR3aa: CASSLRGQGALNQPQHF; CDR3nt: TGTGCCAGCAGCCTCCGGGGACAGGGGGCTTTAAATCAGCCCCAGCATTTT
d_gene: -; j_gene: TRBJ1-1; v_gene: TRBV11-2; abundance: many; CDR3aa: CASSPGARRTEAFF; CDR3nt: TGTGCCAGCAGCCCAGGGGCGAGGCGGACTGAAGCTTTCTTT
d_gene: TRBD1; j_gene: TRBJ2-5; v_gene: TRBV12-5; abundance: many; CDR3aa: CASGHDRVKTQYF; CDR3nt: TGTGCTAGTGGCCACGACAGGGTGAAGACCCAGTACTTC
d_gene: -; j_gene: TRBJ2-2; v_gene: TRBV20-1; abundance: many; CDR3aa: CSARDLTEVGELFF; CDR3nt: TGCAGTGCTAGAGATCTAACGGAGGTCGGGGAGCTGTTTTTT
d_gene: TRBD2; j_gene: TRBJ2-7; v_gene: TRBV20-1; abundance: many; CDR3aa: CSARLAGRPSYEQYF; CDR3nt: TGCAGTGCTAGACTAGCGGGTCGACCCTCCTACGAGCAGTACTTC
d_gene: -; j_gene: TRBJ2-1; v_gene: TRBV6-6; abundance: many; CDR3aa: CASSYRDTYSNEQFF; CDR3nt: TGTGCCAGCAGTTACCGGGACACCTATAGCAATGAGCAGTTCTTC
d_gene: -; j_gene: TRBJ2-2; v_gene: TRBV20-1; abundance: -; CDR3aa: CSAKGQGGTEELFF; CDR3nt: TGCAGTGCAAAGGGCCAGGGCGGCACCGAGGAGCTGTTTTTT
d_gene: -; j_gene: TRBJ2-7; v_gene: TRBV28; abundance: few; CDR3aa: CASSLLRQVGYEQYF; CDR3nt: TGTGCCAGCAGTTTATTGCGGCAGGTAGGATACGAGCAGTACTTC
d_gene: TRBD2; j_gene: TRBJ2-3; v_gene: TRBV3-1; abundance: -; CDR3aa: CASSRAPLAGGTDTQYF; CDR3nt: TGTGCCAGCAGCCGCGCCCCACTAGCGGGAGGCACAGATACGCAGTATTTT
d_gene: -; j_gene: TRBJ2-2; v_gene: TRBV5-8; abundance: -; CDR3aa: CASSLRLPTGELFF; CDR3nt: TGTGCCAGCAGCTTGCGACTACCCACCGGGGAGCTGTTTTTT
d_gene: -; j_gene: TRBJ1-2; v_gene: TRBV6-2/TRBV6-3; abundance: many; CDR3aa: CASSSPPKSGRYGYTF; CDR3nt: TGTGCCAGCAGTTCCCCCCCGAAGAGTGGAAGGTATGGCTACACCTTC
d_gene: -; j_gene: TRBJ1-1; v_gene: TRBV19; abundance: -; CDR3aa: CASSINSNTEAFF; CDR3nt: TGTGCCAGTAGTATAAATTCGAACACTGAAGCTTTCTTT
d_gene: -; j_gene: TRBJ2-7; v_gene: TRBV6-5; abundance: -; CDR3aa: CASSVPQRGVAKTYEQYF; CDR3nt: TGTGCCAGCAGTGTCCCACAAAGGGGGGTAGCCAAGACTTACGAGCAGTACTTC
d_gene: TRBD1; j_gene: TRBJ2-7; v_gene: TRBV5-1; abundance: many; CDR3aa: CASSLYQGAYEQYF; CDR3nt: TGCGCCAGCAGCTTGTACCAGGGGGCCTACGAGCAGTACTTC
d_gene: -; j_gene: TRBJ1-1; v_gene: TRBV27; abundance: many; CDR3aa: CASSLRIGALRTEAFF; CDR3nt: TGTGCCAGCAGTTTACGTATCGGGGCCCTAAGGACTGAAGCTTTCTTT
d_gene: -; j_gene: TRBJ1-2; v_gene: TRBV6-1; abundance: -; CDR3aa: CASSDEVYTF; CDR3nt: TGTGCCAGCAGTGATGAAGTCTACACCTTC
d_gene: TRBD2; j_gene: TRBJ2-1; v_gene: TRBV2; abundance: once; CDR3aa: CASRAGLAGEGEQFF; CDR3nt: TGTGCCAGCAGGGCAGGACTAGCGGGAGAGGGTGAGCAGTTCTTC
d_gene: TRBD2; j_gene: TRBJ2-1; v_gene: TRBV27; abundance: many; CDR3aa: CASTPGTSIYNEQFF; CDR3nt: TGTGCCAGCACCCCCGGGACTAGCATCTACAATGAGCAGTTCTTC
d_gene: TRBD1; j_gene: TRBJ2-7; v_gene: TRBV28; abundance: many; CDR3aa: CASTPGGLYEQYF; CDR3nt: TGTGCCAGCACCCCAGGGGGCCTCTACGAGCAGTACTTC
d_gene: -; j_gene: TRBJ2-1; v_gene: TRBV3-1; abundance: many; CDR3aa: CASSQVRLGWGEQFF; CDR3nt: TGTGCCAGCAGCCAGGTGCGACTGGGCTGGGGTGAGCAGTTCTTC
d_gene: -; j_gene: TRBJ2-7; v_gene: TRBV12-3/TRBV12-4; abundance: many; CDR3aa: CASSSTRHGDSYEQYF; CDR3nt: TGTGCCAGCAGCTCGACCCGACACGGAGATTCCTACGAGCAGTACTTC
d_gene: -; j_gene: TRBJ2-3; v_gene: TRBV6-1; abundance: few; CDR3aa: CASKLRRTPSTDTQYF; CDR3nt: TGTGCCAGCAAACTCAGGAGAACCCCTAGCACAGATACGCAGTATTTT
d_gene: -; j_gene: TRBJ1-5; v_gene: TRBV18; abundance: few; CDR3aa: CASSPSGAADQPQHF; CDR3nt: TGTGCCAGCTCACCTTCCGGGGCCGCGGATCAGCCCCAGCATTTT
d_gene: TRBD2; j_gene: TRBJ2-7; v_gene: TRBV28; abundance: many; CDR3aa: CASSLLGTTAGAYEQYF; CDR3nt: TGTGCCAGCAGTTTGCTAGGGACTACCGCTGGGGCCTACGAGCAGTACTTC
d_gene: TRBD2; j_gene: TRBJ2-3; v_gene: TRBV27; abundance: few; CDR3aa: CASSKPGLAGADTQYF; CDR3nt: TGTGCCAGCAGCAAGCCGGGACTAGCGGGCGCAGATACGCAGTATTTT
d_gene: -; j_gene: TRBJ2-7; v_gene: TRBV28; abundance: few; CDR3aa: CASSFMVGRDYEQYF; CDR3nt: TGTGCCAGCAGTTTCATGGTGGGGCGGGACTACGAGCAGTACTTC
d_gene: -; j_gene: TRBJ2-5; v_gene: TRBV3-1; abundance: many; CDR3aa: CASSQTRQQETQYF; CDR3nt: TGTGCCAGCAGCCAGACCAGACAACAAGAGACCCAGTACTTC